This is a list of T cell receptor beta chains from one sample in a study of shared clonotypes between healthy human individuals. Only in-frame clones appear in the TCRdb table, and some are missing; sequencing was by immunoSEQ multiplex PCR. The sample lists approximately 440,000 clones; over 60% were seen once. Sequencing input: PBMCs. The receptors were sampled from a woman aged 40 to 49 in good health. Some clones in this sample may be carry-over from other donors' samples. Both conserved end residues are part of each CDR3. A D gene is named only where the DNA matches it firmly.

d_gene,v_gene,j_gene,CDR3aa,CDR3nt
TRBD1,TRBV9,TRBJ2-2,CASSSRDRRTGELFF,TGTGCCAGCAGCTCCCGGGACAGACGAACCGGGGAGCTGTTTTTT
TRBD2,TRBV29-1,TRBJ2-7,CSVGSGRGNEQYF,TGCAGCGTTGGAAGCGGGAGAGGCAACGAGCAGTACTTC
.,TRBV9,TRBJ2-1,CASSVGREQFF,TGTGCCAGCAGCGTAGGCCGAGAGCAGTTCTTC
TRBD2,TRBV7-2,TRBJ2-7,CASSLEREIYEQYF,TGTGCCAGCAGCTTAGAGCGGGAGATCTACGAGCAGTACTTC
TRBD2,TRBV7-2,TRBJ2-2,CASSLGSSGRGELFF,TGTGCCAGCAGCTTAGGGTCTAGCGGTAGGGGGGAGCTGTTTTTT
.,TRBV7-9,TRBJ1-5,CASSTGSGQSNQPQHF,TGTGCCAGCAGTACCGGGTCCGGGCAGAGCAATCAGCCCCAGCATTTT
TRBD1,TRBV19,TRBJ1-5,CASTRDRLKPQHF,TGTGCCAGTACCCGGGACAGGCTAAAGCCCCAGCATTTT
.,TRBV11-2,TRBJ1-3,CASSLVGFSGNTIYF,TGTGCCAGCAGCTTAGTAGGGTTCTCTGGAAACACCATATATTTT
.,TRBV7-9,TRBJ2-7,CASSSRHVPYEQYF,TGTGCCAGCAGCTCCAGACACGTTCCCTACGAGCAGTACTTC
.,TRBV6-1,TRBJ1-2,CASTPSWGGQVYTF,TGTGCCAGCACCCCCTCCTGGGGCGGGCAAGTCTACACCTTC
TRBD1,TRBV15,TRBJ1-2,CATSRGTGGRPYGYTF,TGTGCCACCAGCAGAGGTACAGGGGGCCGACCCTATGGCTACACCTTC